This T cell receptor beta chain was captured in a study of regulatory T cells in long-lasting Graves disease. Broader study findings: New patients shared roughly 960 public clonotypes, and persistent patients shared more, with about 2,700.

Arm-PCR with iRepertoire HTBI primers amplified the CDR3 regions for these TCR beta libraries. TCRdb re-called the multiplex PCR reads with MiXCR, one entry per CDR3 protein. The sample records about 530,000 distinct CDR3 sequences, 15% to 20% being singletons. This clonotype was recorded at least ten times. Its target is not known. Time point meaning: newly diagnosed GD, antithyroid drugs for less than 3 months. There was RNA extracted from PBMCs, and the TCR library was made from it. This CDR3 comprises 14 residues. Germline V gives CDR1 SNHLY, CDR2 FYNNEI. V shed 7 bases and J shed 0 bases, with 12 bases lying between them. These data were also reused for a study on T cells in Graves' hyperthyroidism and ophthalmopathy. In that study: Ophthalmopathy was told apart from stable hyperthyroidism by a 13 V-J model.

Sequences were derived from peripheral blood mononuclear cells (PBMCs), sampled at new diagnosis, from a patient treated with antithyroid drugs. The chain employs TRBV2 and TRBJ1-1; D gene unclear. This receptor was identified in a woman aged 40 to 65 with Graves disease. In DNA, the CDR3 is TGTGCCAGCAAGGAGTACAGCCTGAACACTGAAGCTTTCTTT. As protein: CASKEYSLNTEAFF.